Described below is a single T cell receptor beta chain sequence and its context. This record belongs to a study of identical twins. The germline V gene encodes CDR1 SGDLS and CDR2 YYNGEE. The CDR3 spans 18 residues. After removal of 4 bases from V and 0 bases from J, the junction contained 13 bases not matched to a gene. Template switching added a universal primer site, and cDNA bore unique molecular identifiers. Each CDR3 protein gets one entry after TCRdb re-called the 5' RACE reads with MiXCR. The sample holds about 900,000 distinct CDR3 sequences, about 12% seen once. The data were also submitted as part of a second study, on yellow fever vaccine responses in identical twins. That source notes: Convergence reportedly seemed to mark part of the twins' vaccine T cell response, with personalization marking the rest.

The sequenced sample consisted of PBMCs. The chain is built from TRBV9 and TRBJ2-7, with 10 positions matching TRBD2. This receptor was taken from a woman younger than 35 in good health. The CDR3 sequence: CASSIGPSGRSSSYEQYF. The CDR3 DNA follows: TGTGCCAGCAGCATAGGTCCTAGCGGGAGATCGAGCTCCTACGAGCAGTACTTC.